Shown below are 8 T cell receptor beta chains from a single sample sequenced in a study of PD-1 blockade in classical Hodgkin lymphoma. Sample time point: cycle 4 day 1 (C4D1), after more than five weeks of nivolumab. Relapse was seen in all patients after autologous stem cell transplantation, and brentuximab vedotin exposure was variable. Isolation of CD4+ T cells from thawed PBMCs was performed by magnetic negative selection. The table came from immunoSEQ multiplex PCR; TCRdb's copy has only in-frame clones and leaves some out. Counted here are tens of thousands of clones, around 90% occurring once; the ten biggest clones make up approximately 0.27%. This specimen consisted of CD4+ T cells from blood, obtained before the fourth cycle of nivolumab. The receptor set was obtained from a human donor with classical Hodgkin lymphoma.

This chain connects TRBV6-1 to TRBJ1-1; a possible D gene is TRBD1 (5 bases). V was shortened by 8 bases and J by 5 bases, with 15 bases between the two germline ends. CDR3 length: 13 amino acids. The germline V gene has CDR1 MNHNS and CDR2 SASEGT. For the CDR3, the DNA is TGTGCCAGCGGGGGGTTTGGGGGAACTGAAGCTTTCTTT. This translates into CASGGFGGTEAFF.

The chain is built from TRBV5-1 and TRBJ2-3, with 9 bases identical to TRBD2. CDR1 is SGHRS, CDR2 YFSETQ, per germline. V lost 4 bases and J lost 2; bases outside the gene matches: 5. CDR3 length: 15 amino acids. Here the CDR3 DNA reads TGCGCCAGCAGCCTTAGCGGGAGAAACACAGATACGCAGTATTTT. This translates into CASSLSGRNTDTQYF.

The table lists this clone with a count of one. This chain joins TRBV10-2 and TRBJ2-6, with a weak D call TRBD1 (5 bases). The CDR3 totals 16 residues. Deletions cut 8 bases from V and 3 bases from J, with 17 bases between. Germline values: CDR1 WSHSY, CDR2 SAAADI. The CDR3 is CASGMTAGYGANVLTF. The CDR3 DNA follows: TGCGCCAGCGGGATGACAGCTGGCTATGGGGCCAACGTCCTGACTTTC.

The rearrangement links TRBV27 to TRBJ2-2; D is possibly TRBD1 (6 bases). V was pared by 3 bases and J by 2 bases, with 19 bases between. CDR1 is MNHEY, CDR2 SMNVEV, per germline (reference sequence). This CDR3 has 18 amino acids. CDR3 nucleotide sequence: TGTGCCAGCAGTTTGGGGGTCAGGGGCAGACCCAACACCGGGGAGCTGTTTTTT. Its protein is CASSLGVRGRPNTGELFF.

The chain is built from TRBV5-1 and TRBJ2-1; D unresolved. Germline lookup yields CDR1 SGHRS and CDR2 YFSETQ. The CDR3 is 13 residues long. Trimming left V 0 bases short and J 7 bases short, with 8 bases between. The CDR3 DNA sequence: TGCGCCAGCAGCTTGGAGGCACGGAATGAGCAGTTCTTC. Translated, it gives CASSLEARNEQFF.

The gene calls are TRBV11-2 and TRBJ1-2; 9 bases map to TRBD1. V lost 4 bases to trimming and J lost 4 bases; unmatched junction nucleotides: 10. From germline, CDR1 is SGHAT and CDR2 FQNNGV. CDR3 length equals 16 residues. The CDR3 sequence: CASSSRDREGSYGYTF. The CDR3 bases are TGTGCCAGCAGCTCCCGGGACAGGGAAGGGTCCTATGGCTACACCTTC. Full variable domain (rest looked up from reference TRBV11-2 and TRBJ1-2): EAGVAQSPRYKIIEKRQSVAFWCNPISGHATLYWYQQILGQGPKLLIQFQNNGVVDDSQLPKDRFSAERLKGVDSTLKIQPAKLEDSAVYLCASSSRDREGSYGYTFGSGTRLTVV.

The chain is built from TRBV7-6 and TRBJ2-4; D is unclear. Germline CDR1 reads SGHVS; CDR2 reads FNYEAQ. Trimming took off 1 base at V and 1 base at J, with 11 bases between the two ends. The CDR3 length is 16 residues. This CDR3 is CASSLEIGWAKNIQYF. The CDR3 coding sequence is TGTGCCAGCAGCTTAGAGATAGGTTGGGCCAAAAACATTCAGTACTTC.

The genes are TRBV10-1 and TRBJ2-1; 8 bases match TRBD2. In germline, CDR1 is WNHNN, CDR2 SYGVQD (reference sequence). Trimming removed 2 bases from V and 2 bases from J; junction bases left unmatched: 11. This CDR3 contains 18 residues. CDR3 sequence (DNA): TGCGCCAGCAGTGAGACGGGACTAGTGTTGTCCCCCTACAATGAGCAGTTCTTC. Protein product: CASSETGLVLSPYNEQFF.